This record concerns one TCR beta chain sequence. Its antigen specificity is not known. Base qualities are not provided; no much larger clone lies one nucleotide away. TCRbeta CDR3 regions were amplified from genomic DNA using the immunoSEQ Assay, a bias-controlled multiplex PCR. The paper's processing steps were these. The number of nucleated cells in each sample was estimated by amplification of reference gene primers within the assay. To quantify the absolute abundance of each unique TCRbeta CDR3 rearrangement, sequence reads were collapsed and filtered. For each sample, productive Simpson clonality was calculated by taking the square root of Simpson's diversity index across productive rearrangements. TCRdb retrieved this table from immuneACCESS and kept in-frame rearrangements only. Not all clones are present; in checked studies, unresolved V genes account for under half, and no reason is known for the remainder. V and J calls and clone size follow that table, whereas D and trimming were derived from the DNA. Present in this sample are 50,000 or so clones, roughly 84% of which were seen just once. The ten largest make up approximately 54% of the sample.

After removal of 3 bases from V and 6 bases from J, the junction retains 4 bases not matched to a gene. The cysteine opens and the phenylalanine closes a CDR3 of 16 amino acids. The CDR3 DNA has 48 bases and is translated from base 1. Sequences SGHAT (CDR1) and FQNNGV (CDR2) are obtained from the germline V gene. These data belong to a study of blood T cell repertoires in COVID-19 (dated by TCRdb to the early 2020s). Regarding the research as a whole: Samples from collaborators originated in the United States, Italy and Spain and spanned both the acute and convalescent phases of COVID-19. The prospective study material was composed of cDNA or gDNA derived from T cells, B-cell-depleted T cells, or PBMCs. Deeply sampled blood TCRbeta repertoires from subjects exposed to, actively infected with, or recovered from COVID-19 were included in the dataset. The repertoires were released in a freely available public database meant as a resource for research on the immune response to SARS-CoV-2. Samples came from the ongoing ImmuneRACE study (first 160 participants) plus 1,254 subjects from 6 global collaborators. The sample metadata nearly always contained a de-identified subject ID, COVID-19 status, age in years and sex. Where available, HLA class I and class II types were obtained from metadata supplied by the sample provider rather than from assay-based typing.

The collaborating institutions used their own protocols to collect whole blood in K2EDTA tubes. For TCRbeta analysis, collaborator samples were shipped as frozen whole blood, as isolated PBMCs, or as DNA extracted from either sample type. What the research found in general, with its limitations: Clinical and demographic metadata were provided uncurated, with the amount varying by source and participant.

The specimen was peripheral blood. This receptor was taken from a man between 65 and 80 years old with acute or convalescent COVID-19. The sequence links TRBV11-2 to TRBJ2-3, with 15 bases in between that match TRBD2. This receptor carries the CDR3 CASSFRTSGRGDTQYF. The DNA is TGTGCCAGCAGCTTTAGGACTAGCGGGAGGGGTGATACGCAGTATTTT.